These 21 T cell receptor beta chains were sequenced from one sample in a study of blood T cell repertoires in COVID-19. TCRdb's copy holds only in-frame clones and misses some; the assay was immunoSEQ multiplex PCR. The sample holds around 160,000 clones; around 84% are singletons and the top ten take approximately 12%. Source material: peripheral blood. Source of these receptors: a man aged 60 to 69 with active or convalescent COVID-19.

The chain recombines TRBV7-9 with TRBJ1-1; no clear D gene. Trimming removed 5 bases at V and 3 bases at J, with 10 bases between. CDR1 is SEHNR and CDR2 is FQNEAQ in the germline V gene (reference sequence). The CDR3 has 13 amino acids. CDR3 residues: CASSVTEDTEAFF. In nucleotides, the CDR3 is TGTGCCAGCAGCGTGACCGAGGACACTGAAGCTTTCTTT.

The V and J genes are TRBV5-4 and TRBJ2-2, with TRBD2 matching over 11 bases. The ends lost 1 base at V and 6 bases at J; junction bases unmatched: 2. This CDR3 is built from 15 residues. CDR1 and CDR2 (germline): SGHNT, YYREEE (reference sequence). The CDR3 DNA is TGTGCCAGCAGCTTGACTAGCGGGGGCGCCGGGGAGCTGTTTTTT. Amino acids: CASSLTSGGAGELFF.

This clone has only a few counts. The rearrangement joins TRBV27 to TRBJ2-5; D is perhaps TRBD1 (6 bases). V was cut by 6 bases and J by 2 bases, with 13 bases left in between. The CDR3 spans 14 residues. The germline V gene has CDR1 MNHEY and CDR2 SMNVEV (reference sequence). The CDR3: CASSPDRMQETQYF. DNA of the CDR3: TGTGCCAGCAGCCCGGACAGAATGCAAGAGACCCAGTACTTC.

This clone was counted a single time. The CDR3 sequence is CASSIYSGTDREQYF. CDR3 DNA: TGTGCCAGTAGTATTTACTCCGGGACAGACAGGGAGCAGTACTTC. The chain has TRBV19 and TRBJ2-7, with 7 nucleotides matching TRBD1. Trimming cost V 3 bases and J 7 bases; bases outside gene matches: 12. The CDR3 is 15 amino acids. Germline lookup yields CDR1 LNHDA and CDR2 SQIVND (reference sequence).

The chain joins TRBV19 to TRBJ1-5, with TRBD1 identical over 8 bases. Germline CDR1 is LNHDA and CDR2 is SQIVND (reference sequence). The V gene end was trimmed by 7 bases and the J gene end by 4 bases; junction bases not matched to a gene: 6. This CDR3 spans 14 amino acids. The CDR3 DNA reads as TGTGCCAGTACCCCTTGGGACAGGAATCAGCCCCAGCATTTT. Protein sequence: CASTPWDRNQPQHF.

The rearrangement links TRBV10-3 to TRBJ2-7, with TRBD2 identical over 7 bases. V lost 5 bases to trimming and J lost 3 bases; unmatched junction nucleotides: 1. Germline CDR1 and CDR2: ENHRY and SYGVKD. The CDR3 runs to 12 residues. In nucleotides, the CDR3 is TGTGCCATCAGTCTAGCGGACTACGAGCAGTACTTC. It yields the protein CAISLADYEQYF.

The chain combines TRBV24-1 with TRBJ2-3; TRBD2 agrees at 7 bases. The V gene's germline CDR1 is KGHDR and CDR2 SFDVKD. The CDR3 has 14 amino acids. J was trimmed by 2 bases and V by 7 bases; bases with no gene match: 5. The CDR3 sequence is CATSGGRPTDTQYF. DNA of the CDR3: TGTGCCACCAGCGGCGGGAGACCCACAGATACGCAGTATTTT.

This chain links TRBV3-1 (or the pseudogene TRBV3-2) with TRBJ2-7; 12 positions agree with TRBD2. Trimming at V came to 4 bases and at J to 2 bases, leaving 6 bases not matched to a gene. The CDR3 totals 16 residues. CDR1 is LGHDT, CDR2 YNNKEL, per germline (reference sequence). In nucleotides, the CDR3 is TGTGCCAGCAGCCTTCCGAGGACTAGCGGGGCCTACGAGCAGTACTTC. Translated, it gives CASSLPRTSGAYEQYF.

The genes are TRBV19 and TRBJ1-5; D is ambiguous. CDR1 is LNHDA, CDR2 SQIVND, per germline (reference sequence). The CDR3 consists of 12 residues. Trimming removed 2 bases at V and 4 bases at J, with 3 bases between. In DNA, the CDR3 is TGTGCCAGTAGTATATCAAATCAGCCCCAGCATTTT. It codes for CASSISNQPQHF.

The chain couples TRBV27 to TRBJ2-7; 7 bases are a match to TRBD1. The CDR3 extends over 15 amino acids. V trimming: 8 bases; J trimming: 5 bases; junction bases outside the gene matches: 15. Looked up from germline, CDR1 is MNHEY and CDR2 is SMNVEV (reference sequence). The CDR3 DNA sequence: TGTGCCAGCCGTAGGGGGCGGGCACTCCCTGACGAGCAGTACTTC. Its protein product is CASRRGRALPDEQYF.

CDR3 sequence: CASSLIGGRGSGELFF. CDR3 DNA sequence: TGTGCCAGCAGTTTAATTGGCGGGAGAGGCTCCGGGGAGCTGTTTTTT. The rearrangement joins TRBV28 to TRBJ2-2; 7 bases agree with TRBD2. Losses at the gene ends were 2 bases for V and 6 bases for J; bases not matched to a gene: 9. This CDR3 is 16 amino acids long. CDR1 MDHEN and CDR2 SYDVKM come from the germline V gene.

The chain combines TRBV6-6 with TRBJ2-5; D is undetermined. V shed 6 bases and J shed 1 base, with 9 bases lying between them. The CDR3 is 13 amino acids. Germline assignment: CDR1 MNHNY and CDR2 SVGAGI (reference sequence). The CDR3 protein is CASSIVSQETQYF. The CDR3 nucleotides are TGTGCCAGCAGCATAGTTAGCCAAGAGACCCAGTACTTC.

V is TRBV6-4 and J is TRBJ1-5, with a tentative D call TRBD1 (6 bases). CDR3 length: 19 amino acids. Per the germline V gene, CDR1 is MRHNA and CDR2 is SNTAGT. With 5 bases removed from V and 0 bases from J, the gap between germline ends came to 23 bases. The CDR3, as DNA: TGTGCCAGCAGTTTACTCAAGTCCCGGGACACCTATAGCAATCAGCCCCAGCATTTT. This gives the protein CASSLLKSRDTYSNQPQHF.

This sequence joins TRBV7-2 and TRBJ2-5; 9 bases are shared with TRBD2. Germline-derived CDR1 and CDR2 are SGHTA and FQGNSA. The length of the CDR3 is 13 residues. V lost 5 bases to trimming and J lost 4 bases; unmatched junction nucleotides: 2. Here the CDR3 reads CASSGGRVETQYF. As DNA, the CDR3 is TGTGCCAGCAGCGGCGGGAGGGTAGAGACCCAGTACTTC.

The chain couples TRBV29-1 to TRBJ2-3; D not certain. From germline, CDR1 is SQVTM and CDR2 ANQGSEA. Trimming removed 1 base at V and 9 bases at J, with 11 bases between. CDR3 length: 12 residues. CDR3 in amino acids: CSVEGARRTQYF. CDR3 nucleotides: TGCAGCGTTGAAGGGGCCCGTCGGACGCAGTATTTT.

V gene TRBV2 combines with J gene TRBJ2-7; D is possibly TRBD2 (6 bases). Trimming stripped 6 bases from V and 3 bases from J, with 15 bases between. Germline lookup yields CDR1 SNHLY and CDR2 FYNNEI. This CDR3 region has 14 residues. The CDR3 coding sequence is TGTGCCAGCAGGGCCAGTGGACTATTCTACGAGCAGTACTTC. It codes for CASRASGLFYEQYF.

The V gene is TRBV13, the J gene TRBJ1-3; D is undetermined. The CDR3 extends over 12 amino acids. Trimming pared 5 bases from V and 4 bases from J, leaving 6 bases between. Germline V gene lookup returns CDR1 PRHDT and CDR2 FYEKMQ (reference sequence). Written as DNA, the CDR3 is TGTGCCAGCAGCAGTCAGGGAAACACCATATATTTT. Protein: CASSSQGNTIYF. Combining the CDR3 with reference TRBV13 and TRBJ1-3 gives the whole variable domain AAGVIQSPRHLIKEKRETATLKCYPIPRHDTVYWYQQGPGQDPQFLISFYEKMQSDKGSIPDRFSAQQFSDYHSELNMSSLELGDSALYFCASSSQGNTIYFGEGSWLTVV.

This clone was seen ten or more times. The gene calls are TRBV5-1 and TRBJ2-5, with 10 bases aligning to TRBD2. Germline V gives CDR1 SGHRS, CDR2 YFSETQ. The CDR3 has 14 residues. Trimming removed 4 bases from V and 0 bases from J; junction bases left unmatched: 0. Here the CDR3 reads CASSTSGNQETQYF. CDR3 sequence (DNA): TGCGCCAGCAGCACTAGCGGGAACCAAGAGACCCAGTACTTC.

V is TRBV11-3 and J is TRBJ1-1; TRBD1 aligns across 11 bases. Germline-derived CDR1 and CDR2 are SGHNT and YENEEA. After removal of 5 bases from V and 5 bases from J, the junction contained 4 bases not matched to a gene. The CDR3 is 14 residues long. This chain's CDR3 is CASSPGTGGTEAFF. As DNA, the CDR3 is TGTGCCAGCAGCCCGGGGACAGGGGGAACTGAAGCTTTCTTT.

The chain recombines TRBV3-1 (or the pseudogene TRBV3-2) with TRBJ2-7; 7 bases align to TRBD2. The trim removed 3 bases at V and 11 bases at J, leaving 4 bases unmatched. The CDR3 covers 11 residues. Germline lookup yields CDR1 LGHDT and CDR2 YNNKEL (reference sequence). The chain's CDR3 is CASSQGGMEYF. The CDR3 DNA reads as TGTGCCAGCAGCCAGGGAGGGATGGAGTACTTC.

This clone occurred a few times. The V and J genes are TRBV5-4 and TRBJ2-7, with TRBD2 matching over 8 bases. CDR1 SGHNT and CDR2 YYREEE come from the germline V gene (reference sequence). The V and J ends lost 7 bases and 7 bases, in that order; junction bases with no gene match: 13. The CDR3 totals 14 residues. The CDR3 bases are TGTGCCAGCGCCGACTCCAGCGGGAGTGGGGAGCAGTACTTC. Protein: CASADSSGSGEQYF.